A single sample gave rise to the 13 T cell receptor beta chains below, sequenced in a study of cytomegalovirus exposure and HLA in healthy donors. The study ran its PCR with 60 Vbeta and 13 Jbeta primers. Generated by immunoSEQ multiplex PCR, the TCRdb table keeps only in-frame clones and is missing some. The sample carries about 120,000 clones, around 76% recorded once. Sequencing used PBMCs. The origin of the receptors is a man aged 60 to 75 in good health and CMV-seropositive.

The rearrangement uses TRBV7-2 and TRBJ2-3, with D possibly TRBD1 on 6 matching bases. Germline assignment: CDR1 SGHTA and CDR2 FQGNSA. V lost 2 bases and J 11 bases, leaving 14 bases between the germline ends. The CDR3 covers 13 residues. The CDR3 bases are TGTGCCAGCAGCTTAATCGCACAGGGCCGGCAGTATTTT. Translation gives CASSLIAQGRQYF.

The chain links TRBV18 to TRBJ1-5; D call uncertain. Looked up from germline, CDR1 is KGHSH and CDR2 is LQKENI. V was shortened by 2 bases and J by 1 base, with 9 bases between the two germline ends. CDR3 size: 15 residues. CDR3 in DNA: TGTGCCAGCTCACCAACCCGTCAGAGCAATCAGCCCCAGCATTTT. This sequence encodes CASSPTRQSNQPQHF.

The chain carries TRBV19 and TRBJ2-3, with D unclear. V lost 10 bases and J 2 bases, leaving 10 bases between the germline ends. Germline V gives CDR1 LNHDA, CDR2 SQIVND (reference sequence). The CDR3 has 12 amino acids. CDR3: CATKRDTDTQYF. As DNA, the CDR3 is TGTGCCACCAAGAGAGACACAGATACGCAGTATTTT.

The V gene is TRBV30, the J gene TRBJ2-1, with 8 bases matching TRBD2. Germline values: CDR1 GTSNPN, CDR2 SVGIG (reference sequence). There are 15 residues in the CDR3. V lost 5 bases to trimming and J lost 5 bases; unmatched junction nucleotides: 11. CDR3 region: CAWDKWTSPNNEQFF. CDR3 DNA sequence: TGTGCCTGGGATAAGTGGACTAGCCCTAACAATGAGCAGTTCTTC.

J is TRBJ2-7 and V is TRBV6-1; D is unresolved. This CDR3 comprises 15 residues. Germline V gives CDR1 MNHNS, CDR2 SASEGT. V lost 8 bases and J lost 5, with 22 bases in between. CDR3 nucleotides: TGTGCCAGCGGGCGACGCCTACGGCATCACGACGAGCAGTACTTC. Translated: CASGRRLRHHDEQYF.

V is TRBV28 and J is TRBJ2-7, with TRBD2 matching 10 bases. CDR1 is MDHEN and CDR2 is SYDVKM in the germline V gene. The V gene end was trimmed by 2 bases and the J gene end by 6 bases; junction bases not matched to a gene: 7. This CDR3 comprises 15 residues. DNA of the CDR3: TGTGCCAGCAGTTTACTTCTAGCGGGAGTCGGCGAGCAGTACTTC. It yields the protein CASSLLLAGVGEQYF. The complete variable domain, with remaining parts taken from reference TRBV28 and TRBJ2-7, reads DVKVTQSSRYLVKRTGEKVFLECVQDMDHENMFWYRQDPGLGLRLIYFSYDVKMKEKGDIPEGYSVSREKKERFSLILESASTNQTSMYLCASSLLLAGVGEQYFGPGTRLTVT.

The chain uses TRBV6-1 and TRBJ2-5; D is perhaps TRBD1 (5 bases). CDR3 length equals 15 residues. Looked up from germline, CDR1 is MNHNS and CDR2 is SASEGT. Between the trimmed V and J ends, which lost 2 bases and 2 bases, there was a span of 12 bases. The CDR3, as DNA: TGTGCCAGCAGTGAAAATAGGGGCCGGCAAGAGACCCAGTACTTC. Encoded protein: CASSENRGRQETQYF.

In this sample, this clone turned up a few times. The rearrangement links TRBV5-6 to TRBJ1-1; possibly TRBD1 for D (5 bases). From germline, CDR1 is SGHDT and CDR2 YYEEEE. V gave up 0 bases and J gave up 0 bases, with 9 bases separating them. CDR3 length: 15 residues. CDR3 amino acids: CASSLGQIMNTEAFF. The CDR3 coding sequence is TGTGCCAGCAGCTTGGGACAGATAATGAACACTGAAGCTTTCTTT.

CDR3 coding DNA: TGTGCCAGCAGCCGCGGGACTAGCGGGATATACGAGCAGTACTTC. This gives the protein CASSRGTSGIYEQYF. The chain carries TRBV14 and TRBJ2-7; 13 positions agree with TRBD2. The CDR3 has 15 residues. Germline lookup yields CDR1 SGHDN and CDR2 FVKESK. The ends lost 4 bases at V and 4 bases at J; junction bases unmatched: 4.

The V and J genes are TRBV5-1 and TRBJ2-2; D possibly corresponds to TRBD1 (7 bases). The V end was cut by 9 bases, the J end by 6 bases, with 18 bases between. Per germline, CDR1 SGHRS and CDR2 YFSETQ. This CDR3 is 14 amino acids long. CDR3: CATGDRLGPGELFF. The CDR3 nucleotides are TGCGCCACGGGGGACAGACTGGGGCCCGGGGAGCTGTTTTTT.

V is TRBV6-5 and J is TRBJ2-1; tentative D call: TRBD1 (5 bases). V lost 0 bases, J lost 9 bases, and 9 bases lay in between. CDR1 and CDR2 (germline): MNHEY, SVGAGI. The CDR3 contains 13 residues. CDR3 DNA sequence: TGTGCCAGCAGTTACTCCAGGGTTGGTGAGCAGTTCTTC. As protein: CASSYSRVGEQFF.

The chain carries TRBV6-6 and TRBJ1-3; 8 bases are a match to TRBD1. Germline lookup yields CDR1 MNHNY and CDR2 SVGAGI (reference sequence). The CDR3 runs to 14 residues. The J segment lost 2 bases and the V segment lost 6 bases, leaving 3 bases of the junction unmatched. The CDR3 loop reads CASRPDRAGNTIYF. The CDR3 DNA is TGTGCCAGCAGGCCGGACAGGGCTGGAAACACCATATATTTT.

In DNA form, the CDR3 reads TGTGCCAGCAGCGTAGGCCGTTCGCAACTCGCAACCGGGGGCTACACCTTC. It codes for CASSVGRSQLATGGYTF. V and J are TRBV9 and TRBJ1-2; no clear D gene. Deletions cut 0 bases from V and 8 bases from J, with 23 bases between. From germline, CDR1 is SGDLS and CDR2 YYNGEE. The CDR3 runs 17 residues.